These 6 T cell receptor beta chains were all obtained from the same sample, sequenced in a study of T cells in tuberculosis. Method: immunoSEQ multiplex PCR; TCRdb's copy keeps in-frame clones and lacks some. The data hold 54,000 or so clones, with approximately 81% observed a single time. Cells were sorted from thawed PBMC rested overnight and stained with GMM-loaded CD1B tetramer, viability dye and anti-CD3. C32 glucose monomycolate from Rhodococcus equi was loaded onto the CD1B tetramers. The source material was CD1b-GMM tetramer-negative cells sorted from PBMCs. The receptors derive from an adult woman with latent tuberculosis.

This sequence joins TRBV2 and TRBJ2-7, with 8 bases identical to TRBD1. V gave up 4 bases and J gave up 6 bases; unmatched junction bases: 2. There are 12 residues in the CDR3. Germline V gives CDR1 SNHLY, CDR2 FYNNEI. The CDR3 loop is CASSGQGAEQYF. The CDR3 DNA sequence: TGTGCCAGCAGTGGTCAGGGGGCCGAGCAGTACTTC.

The chain couples TRBV7-3 to TRBJ2-1; 9 positions match TRBD2. CDR1 is SGHTA, CDR2 FQGTGA, per germline. The CDR3 length is 17 residues. The junction had 12 bases not matched to a gene; V was cut back by 2 bases and J by 7 bases. The CDR3 is CASSLQNGLAGSNEQFF. The CDR3 DNA reads as TGTGCCAGCAGCTTACAAAACGGGCTAGCGGGATCTAATGAGCAGTTCTTC.

The rearrangement joins TRBV10-3 to TRBJ1-6; 7 positions match TRBD1. Germline values: CDR1 ENHRY, CDR2 SYGVKD. V lost 2 bases, J lost 11 bases, and 9 bases stayed unmatched. This CDR3 has 15 amino acids. The CDR3: CAISEPRQGGAPLHF. The CDR3 bases are TGTGCCATCAGTGAGCCCCGGCAGGGGGGCGCACCCCTCCACTTT.

The CDR3 DNA is TGTGCCAGCAGCTTTGGAGTGGACGAGCAGTACTTC. This encodes CASSFGVDEQYF. J is TRBJ2-7 and V is TRBV7-9; no reliable D call. The germline V gene has CDR1 SEHNR and CDR2 FQNEAQ (reference sequence). V shed 3 bases and J shed 5 bases, with 8 bases lying between them. This CDR3 comprises 12 residues.

V and J are TRBV29-1 and TRBJ1-1, with D perhaps matching TRBD1 (6 bases). The germline V gene encodes CDR1 SQVTM and CDR2 ANQGSEA. V shed 8 bases and J shed 4 bases, with 17 bases lying between them. CDR3 size: 13 residues. CDR3 amino acids: CSSNRGAGTEAFF. In DNA, the CDR3 is TGCAGCTCCAATCGGGGGGCTGGCACTGAAGCTTTCTTT.

This chain uses TRBV2 with TRBJ2-3; 11 nucleotides align to TRBD2. CDR1 and CDR2 from the germline V gene are SNHLY and FYNNEI. Trimming cost V 8 bases and J 5 bases; bases outside gene matches: 15. The CDR3 is 17 amino acids. The CDR3 protein is CASRDSGRAGFQDTQYF. CDR3 nucleotide sequence: TGTGCCAGCCGGGATAGCGGGAGGGCCGGGTTTCAAGATACGCAGTATTTT.